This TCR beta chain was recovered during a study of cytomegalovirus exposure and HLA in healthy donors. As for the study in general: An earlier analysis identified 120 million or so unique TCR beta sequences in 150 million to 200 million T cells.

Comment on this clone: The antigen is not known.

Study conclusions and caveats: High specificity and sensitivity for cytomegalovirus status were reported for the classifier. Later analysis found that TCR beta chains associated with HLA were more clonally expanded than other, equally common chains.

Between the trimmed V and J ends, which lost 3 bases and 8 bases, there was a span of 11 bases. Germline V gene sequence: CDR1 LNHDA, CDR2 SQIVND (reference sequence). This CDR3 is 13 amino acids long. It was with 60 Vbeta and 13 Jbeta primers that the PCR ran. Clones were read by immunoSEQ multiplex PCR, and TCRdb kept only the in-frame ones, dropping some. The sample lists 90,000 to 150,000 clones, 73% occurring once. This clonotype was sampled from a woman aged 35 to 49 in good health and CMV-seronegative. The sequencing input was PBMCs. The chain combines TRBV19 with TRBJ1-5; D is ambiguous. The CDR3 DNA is TGTGCCAGTAGTATGCGGCACTCCGAGCCCCAGCATTTT. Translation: CASSMRHSEPQHF.